What follows is one T cell receptor beta chain and its context. The data originate from a study of T cell changes during pregnancy in multiple sclerosis. Produced via immunoSEQ multiplex PCR; TCRdb's table is partial and in-frame only. Of just under 65,000 clones listed, 90% are singletons. The trim removed 5 bases at V and 2 bases at J, leaving 3 bases unmatched. Looked up from germline, CDR1 is SGHVS and CDR2 is FNYEAQ. There are 13 residues in the CDR3. This receptor was obtained from a female donor in good health, enrolled as a control in a pregnancy study. The V call is TRBV7-6, the J call TRBJ2-7; 7 bases agree with TRBD1. Sequencing used peripheral blood, obtained in the second trimester of pregnancy. The CDR3: CASSRDSAYEQYF. Written as DNA, the CDR3 is TGTGCCAGCAGCCGGGACAGCGCCTACGAGCAGTACTTC.